These 27 T cell receptor beta chains were sequenced from one sample in a study of blood T cell repertoires in COVID-19. TCRdb's copy holds only in-frame clones and misses some; the assay was immunoSEQ multiplex PCR. The data contain roughly 200,000 clones, around 80% of them singletons. The sequenced material came from peripheral blood. Every receptor here comes from a human donor in a cohort sampled during active COVID-19.

The chain joins TRBV10-3 to TRBJ2-7; 9 bases are a match to TRBD2. The CDR3 has 15 amino acids. Germline CDR1 and CDR2: ENHRY and SYGVKD. J was trimmed by 7 bases and V by 4 bases; bases with no gene match: 11. This CDR3 reads CAISGPGLALGEQYF. CDR3 in DNA: TGTGCCATCAGTGGGCCGGGACTAGCTTTGGGGGAGCAGTACTTC.

V gene TRBV2 combines with J gene TRBJ2-7; tentative D call: TRBD1 (6 bases). This CDR3 contains 12 residues. Germline values: CDR1 SNHLY, CDR2 FYNNEI. V gave up 8 bases and J gave up 0 bases, with 8 bases separating them. The CDR3 sequence is CASGQSSYEQYF. CDR3 nucleotide sequence: TGTGCCAGCGGACAGAGCTCCTACGAGCAGTACTTC.

The chain has TRBV18 and TRBJ1-5, with 7 bases lining up with TRBD1. Germline V gene sequence: CDR1 KGHSH, CDR2 LQKENI. V lost 3 bases and J lost 7; bases outside the gene matches: 3. The CDR3 is 13 residues long. CDR3 region: CASSPQGDQPQHF. DNA for the CDR3: TGTGCCAGCTCACCTCAGGGGGACCAGCCCCAGCATTTT. The full variable domain, completed using reference TRBV18 and TRBJ1-5, is NAGVMQNPRHLVRRRGQEARLRCSPMKGHSHVYWYRQLPEEGLKFMVYLQKENIIDESGMPKERFSAEFPKEGPSILRIQQVVRGDSAAYFCASSPQGDQPQHFGDGTRLSIL.

The V and J genes are TRBV5-1 and TRBJ2-1; a weak D match, TRBD1 (6 bases). The CDR3 totals 14 residues. V shed 4 bases and J shed 3 bases, with 11 bases lying between them. The germline V gene has CDR1 SGHRS and CDR2 YFSETQ. CDR3 residues: CASSGATGYNEQFF. Here the CDR3 DNA reads TGCGCCAGCAGCGGGGCGACAGGCTACAATGAGCAGTTCTTC. The whole variable domain, filled in from reference TRBV5-1 and TRBJ2-1, reads KAGVTQTPRYLIKTRGQQVTLSCSPISGHRSVSWYQQTPGQGLQFLFEYFSETQRNKGNFPGRFSGRQFSNSRSEMNVSTLELGDSALYLCASSGATGYNEQFFGPGTRLTVL.

The chain links TRBV19 to TRBJ2-3; 13 bases line up with TRBD2. The germline V gene has CDR1 LNHDA and CDR2 SQIVND (reference sequence). The CDR3 has 15 residues. V trimming: 5 bases; J trimming: 4 bases; junction bases outside the gene matches: 3. The CDR3 sequence is CASSLGLAGADTQYF. DNA for the CDR3: TGTGCCAGTAGTCTTGGACTAGCGGGAGCAGATACGCAGTATTTT. The full variable domain, its missing parts supplied by reference TRBV19 and TRBJ2-3, is DGGITQSPKYLFRKEGQNVTLSCEQNLNHDAMYWYRQDPGQGLRLIYYSQIVNDFQKGDIAEGYSVSREKKESFPLTVTSAQKNPTAFYLCASSLGLAGADTQYFGPGTRLTVL.

The chain employs TRBV19 and TRBJ1-2; 8 positions agree with TRBD1. This CDR3 has 13 amino acids. CDR1 LNHDA and CDR2 SQIVND come from the germline V gene (reference sequence). The V and J ends lost 6 bases and 8 bases, in that order; junction bases with no gene match: 8. CDR3 DNA sequence: TGTGCCAGTAGGATTGACAGGGGTTACGGCTACACCTTC. Residues: CASRIDRGYGYTF.

The chain recombines TRBV11-2 with TRBJ2-1; 7 positions match TRBD2. Trimming cost V 1 base and J 4 bases; bases outside gene matches: 4. The CDR3 contains 15 residues. Germline V gene sequence: CDR1 SGHAT, CDR2 FQNNGV. The CDR3, as DNA: TGTGCCAGCAGCTTAGGGGCTAGCGGTTACAATGAGCAGTTCTTC. The encoded protein is CASSLGASGYNEQFF.

This chain links TRBV19 with TRBJ2-1; TRBD2 matches 10 bases. The CDR3 is 14 residues long. The ends lost 7 bases at V and 5 bases at J; junction bases unmatched: 5. From germline, CDR1 is LNHDA and CDR2 SQIVND (reference sequence). CDR3 nucleotides: TGTGCCAGTAAGCGGGAGGGAAAGAACAATGAGCAGTTCTTC. Translating gives CASKREGKNNEQFF.

CDR3 sequence (DNA): TGTGCCAGCAGTCGGGGGGCGGTAAGCAATCAGCCCCAGCATTTT. Its translation is CASSRGAVSNQPQHF. This chain uses TRBV28 with TRBJ1-5; TRBD1 might be the D (6 bases). V was clipped by 5 bases and J by 1 base, with 12 bases between them. This CDR3 spans 15 amino acids. Germline lookup yields CDR1 MDHEN and CDR2 SYDVKM.

CDR3 protein: CGTGHHSYNEQFF. Written as DNA, the CDR3 is TGCGGTACGGGACACCATTCCTACAATGAGCAGTTCTTC. The rearrangement links TRBV29-1 to TRBJ2-1; D perhaps matches TRBD1 (6 bases). The germline V gene encodes CDR1 SQVTM and CDR2 ANQGSEA. The length of the CDR3 is 13 residues.

J is TRBJ1-2 and V is TRBV10-3, with a weak D call TRBD1 (5 bases). V was shortened by 4 bases and J by 0 bases, with 9 bases between the two germline ends. The CDR3 extends over 14 amino acids. The germline V gene encodes CDR1 ENHRY and CDR2 SYGVKD. CDR3 coding DNA: TGTGCCATCAGTGTCGGGGGAGCTAACTATGGCTACACCTTC. It specifies CAISVGGANYGYTF.

The chain has TRBV4-2 and TRBJ2-2; 7 bases fit TRBD2. Germline loops: CDR1 LGHNA, CDR2 YNFKEQ. The CDR3 is 18 residues long. After removal of 4 bases from V and 0 bases from J, the junction contained 11 bases not matched to a gene. CDR3 DNA: TGTGCCAGCAGCCGGCAGGCCCCGGGACTAACGAACACCGGGGAGCTGTTTTTT. This gives the protein CASSRQAPGLTNTGELFF.

V and J are TRBV7-2 and TRBJ2-7, with TRBD1 matching 8 bases. Per germline, CDR1 SGHTA and CDR2 FQGNSA. V was clipped by 7 bases and J by 5 bases; unmatched bases: 10. The CDR3 loop spans 14 amino acids. The DNA of the CDR3 is TGTGCCAGCAACAACGGACAGGGTCGGAACGAGCAGTACTTC. Translated, it gives CASNNGQGRNEQYF.

This rearrangement joins TRBV30 to TRBJ2-7; 9 bases align to TRBD1. The CDR3 length is 13 residues. Germline lookup yields CDR1 GTSNPN and CDR2 SVGIG (reference sequence). CDR3 sequence: CAYWDRVSYEQYF. Here the CDR3 DNA reads TGTGCGTATTGGGACAGGGTCTCCTACGAGCAGTACTTC.

J is TRBJ2-1 and V is TRBV14, with 10 bases that match TRBD2. From germline, CDR1 is SGHDN and CDR2 FVKESK. V was pared by 0 bases and J by 5 bases, with 7 bases of the junction left unmatched. This CDR3 spans 17 amino acids. CDR3 nucleotide sequence: TGTGCCAGCAGCCAAGATCTTGGCGGACTAGCGGACAATGAGCAGTTCTTC. Amino acid sequence: CASSQDLGGLADNEQFF.

This clone was observed a few times. The chain is built from TRBV28 and TRBJ2-3, with 9 bases that match TRBD1. V shed 5 bases and J 2 bases; nucleotides not matched to a gene: 5. CDR1 MDHEN and CDR2 SYDVKM come from the germline V gene. This CDR3 contains 15 residues. CDR3 loop: CASSLTGGLTDTQYF. The DNA for the CDR3 is TGTGCCAGCAGTCTAACAGGGGGCCTCACAGATACGCAGTATTTT.

The V call is TRBV5-1, the J call TRBJ1-3; 10 bases agree with TRBD1. Germline CDR1 and CDR2: SGHRS and YFSETQ. The V and J ends lost 4 bases and 0 bases, in that order; junction bases with no gene match: 4. There are 16 residues in the CDR3. DNA for the CDR3: TGCGCCAGCAGCAGACAGGGGGCCAGCTCTGGAAACACCATATATTTT. This encodes CASSRQGASSGNTIYF. Together with reference TRBV5-1 and TRBJ1-3, the CDR3 gives the full variable domain: KAGVTQTPRYLIKTRGQQVTLSCSPISGHRSVSWYQQTPGQGLQFLFEYFSETQRNKGNFPGRFSGRQFSNSRSEMNVSTLELGDSALYLCASSRQGASSGNTIYFGEGSWLTVV.

CDR3 in DNA: TGTGCCAGCAGTTTATGGGAGACTACTAACTATGGCTACACCTTC. This codes for CASSLWETTNYGYTF. The V and J genes are TRBV28 and TRBJ1-2; no clear D gene. Germline V gene lookup returns CDR1 MDHEN and CDR2 SYDVKM. This CDR3 has 15 amino acids. V shed 0 bases and J shed 0 bases, with 8 bases lying between them.

J is TRBJ2-1 and V is TRBV28; TRBD2 might be the D (5 bases). This CDR3 is 12 amino acids long. Trimming took 6 bases from V and 8 from J, leaving 11 bases between them. Germline V gene lookup returns CDR1 MDHEN and CDR2 SYDVKM. Here the CDR3 DNA reads TGTGCCAGCAGCCTCGGAGGTGATGAGCAGTTCTTC. Translation gives CASSLGGDEQFF. Based on the CDR3 plus reference TRBV28 and TRBJ2-1, the full variable domain is DVKVTQSSRYLVKRTGEKVFLECVQDMDHENMFWYRQDPGLGLRLIYFSYDVKMKEKGDIPEGYSVSREKKERFSLILESASTNQTSMYLCASSLGGDEQFFGPGTRLTVL.

The chain carries TRBV19 and TRBJ2-3; 8 nucleotides match TRBD1. The CDR3 runs 15 residues. In germline, CDR1 is LNHDA, CDR2 SQIVND (reference sequence). The J segment lost 2 bases and the V segment lost 2 bases, leaving 3 bases of the junction unmatched. The CDR3 here is CASSIKDRDTDTQYF. CDR3 in DNA: TGTGCCAGTAGTATAAAGGACAGGGACACAGATACGCAGTATTTT.

The V gene is TRBV6-6, the J gene TRBJ1-2; D is unresolved. Germline CDR1 is MNHNY and CDR2 is SVGAGI (reference sequence). V lost 6 bases to trimming and J lost 6 bases, with 11 bases between them. This CDR3 has 12 amino acids. CDR3 nucleotides: TGTGCCAGCAGGAGGGCAGAGGATGGCTACACCTTC. Protein product: CASRRAEDGYTF.

The V call is TRBV9, the J call TRBJ2-7, with 12 bases that match TRBD2. The CDR3 loop spans 14 amino acids. Germline trimming cut 4 bases from V and 7 bases from J; bases unmatched to any gene: 6. Germline values: CDR1 SGDLS, CDR2 YYNGEE. The CDR3 coding sequence is TGTGCCAGCAGCCAATCAGGACTAGCGGGAGAGCAGTACTTC. This translates into CASSQSGLAGEQYF.

CDR3 amino acids: CASSTWGANEKLFF. The DNA of the CDR3 is TGTGCCAGCAGCACATGGGGGGCTAATGAAAAACTGTTTTTT. The chain joins TRBV6-5 to TRBJ1-4; D is possibly TRBD1 (5 bases). CDR1 is MNHEY, CDR2 SVGAGI, per germline. The length of the CDR3 is 14 residues. V was pared by 6 bases and J by 3 bases, with 11 bases between.

In this sample, this clone turned up a few times. The chain joins TRBV6-6 to TRBJ1-4, with a weak D call TRBD1 (5 bases). Per germline, CDR1 MNHNY and CDR2 SVGAGI (reference sequence). CDR3 length: 17 amino acids. V lost 5 bases and J 0 bases, leaving 16 bases between the germline ends. The CDR3 loop is CASSRRQLPSTNEKLFF. CDR3 nucleotide sequence: TGTGCCAGCAGTCGGCGACAGCTTCCCTCAACTAATGAAAAACTGTTTTTT.

The genes are TRBV18 and TRBJ2-7; 12 bases are shared with TRBD1. The CDR3 has 15 amino acids. Germline V lookup: CDR1 KGHSH, CDR2 LQKENI. Germline trimming cut 3 bases from V and 4 bases from J; bases unmatched to any gene: 4. CDR3 sequence: CASSPGTGGRYEQYF. CDR3 nucleotide sequence: TGTGCCAGCTCACCGGGGACAGGGGGCCGTTACGAGCAGTACTTC.

The rearrangement uses TRBV4-1 and TRBJ1-1, with D tentatively TRBD1 (5 bases). The germline V gene encodes CDR1 MGHRA and CDR2 YSYEKL. V shed 0 bases and J shed 2 bases, with 7 bases lying between them. This CDR3 has 14 residues. The CDR3 DNA reads TGCGCCAGCAGCCAAGACAGGGAAAACACTGAAGCTTTCTTT. Encoded protein: CASSQDRENTEAFF.

The J gene is TRBJ1-2, the V gene TRBV19; 9 nucleotides line up with TRBD1. J was trimmed by 2 bases and V by 4 bases; bases with no gene match: 14. The CDR3 covers 18 residues. The germline V gene encodes CDR1 LNHDA and CDR2 SQIVND (reference sequence). The DNA of the CDR3 is TGTGCCAGTAGTAAAAACCTGGGACAGGGAGAACTGAACTATGGCTACACCTTC. It specifies CASSKNLGQGELNYGYTF.